The 26 T cell receptor beta chains below come from one sample, sequenced in a study of blood T cell repertoires in COVID-19. The method was immunoSEQ multiplex PCR; TCRdb's version includes in-frame clones alone and lacks a portion of them. The sample holds under 250,000 clones, about four fifths seen once. Sequences were obtained from peripheral blood. These receptors came from a man aged 50-59 years with active or convalescent COVID-19.

V and J are TRBV21-1 and TRBJ1-1; TRBD1 reflects the table's D call only, with no check against the DNA. TRBV21-1 is an annotated pseudogene. This CDR3 comprises 18 residues. The CDR3 coding sequence is TGTGCCAGCAGCTTCAGTTGGGGGTCAGGGGAAAGGGACACTGAAGCTTTCTTT. The encoded protein is CASSFSWGSGERDTEAFF.

The chain links TRBV2 to TRBJ2-7; possible D gene TRBD2, 5 bases. V was clipped by 0 bases and J by 5 bases, with 17 bases between them. Germline-derived CDR1 and CDR2 are SNHLY and FYNNEI. This CDR3 spans 16 amino acids. The CDR3 loop reads CASSEAPAGSDHEQYF. CDR3 bases: TGTGCCAGCAGTGAAGCCCCGGCGGGTAGTGACCACGAGCAGTACTTC.

The chain joins TRBV29-1 to TRBJ2-7, with 10 bases that match TRBD2. The CDR3 has 14 residues. Germline CDR1 reads SQVTM; CDR2 reads ANQGSEA. Unmatched junction bases numbered 5, after V lost 6 bases and J lost 0 bases. CDR3 nucleotides: TGCAGCGTAGCTAGGACTAGCGGCTCCTACGAGCAGTACTTC. As protein: CSVARTSGSYEQYF.

This chain joins TRBV29-1 and TRBJ1-2, with a tentative D call TRBD1 (5 bases). Germline lookup yields CDR1 SQVTM and CDR2 ANQGSEA. The CDR3 loop spans 14 amino acids. Between the trimmed V and J ends, which lost 5 bases and 6 bases, there was a span of 19 bases. DNA for the CDR3: TGCAGCGTTCATCCCCCGCCGGGAGGGGATGGCTACACCTTC. This gives the protein CSVHPPPGGDGYTF.

The V call is TRBV7-2, the J call TRBJ2-2; TRBD2 matches at 11 bases. CDR1 and CDR2 from the germline V gene are SGHTA and FQGNSA. The ends lost 4 bases at V and 7 bases at J; junction bases unmatched: 5. The CDR3 extends over 15 amino acids. CDR3 sequence (DNA): TGTGCCAGCAGCTCGACTAGCGGGGTGGGCGGGGAGCTGTTTTTT. Its protein is CASSSTSGVGGELFF.

V usage is TRBV5-6 and J usage is TRBJ1-1, with 7 bases matching TRBD1. The germline V gene encodes CDR1 SGHDT and CDR2 YYEEEE. J gave up 5 bases and V 0 bases, and 10 bases lay outside the gene matches. The CDR3 loop spans 16 amino acids. The CDR3 here is CASSLVARQGFTEAFF. CDR3 nucleotides: TGTGCCAGCAGCTTGGTGGCGAGACAGGGTTTTACTGAAGCTTTCTTT.

The gene calls are TRBV28 and TRBJ2-2; 11 bases line up with TRBD1. Germline V CDR1 and CDR2: MDHEN, SYDVKM. The CDR3 has 18 amino acids. V lost 5 bases to trimming and J lost 3 bases; unmatched junction nucleotides: 11. CDR3 region: CASSPGQGAIVYTGELFF. CDR3 coding DNA: TGTGCCAGCAGTCCAGGACAGGGGGCGATTGTCTACACCGGGGAGCTGTTTTTT.

The rearrangement uses TRBV6-4 and TRBJ2-1; TRBD2 matches at 9 bases. CDR3 length equals 14 residues. V trimming: 4 bases; J trimming: 9 bases; junction bases outside the gene matches: 7. Looked up from germline, CDR1 is MRHNA and CDR2 is SNTAGT. The CDR3 DNA follows: TGTGCCAGCAGTGTTAGCGGGAGAACGGCTGAGCAGTTCTTC. Amino acids: CASSVSGRTAEQFF.

The V gene is TRBV6-5, the J gene TRBJ1-2; 9 positions agree with TRBD1. Looked up from germline, CDR1 is MNHEY and CDR2 is SVGAGI. This CDR3 comprises 13 residues. With V trimmed by 5 bases and J by 8 bases, 6 bases remained unmatched. CDR3 amino acids: CASSLDRGRGYTF. The CDR3 DNA reads as TGTGCCAGCAGTCTGGACAGGGGAAGGGGCTACACCTTC.

The chain combines TRBV5-1 with TRBJ1-3; D gene uncertain. The germline gives CDR1 SGHRS, CDR2 YFSETQ. CDR3 length equals 13 residues. Between the trimmed V and J ends, which lost 5 bases and 1 base, there was a span of 7 bases. CDR3 residues: CASSPFSGNTIYF. The CDR3 DNA reads TGCGCCAGCAGTCCATTTTCTGGAAACACCATATATTTT. The whole variable domain, filled in from reference TRBV5-1 and TRBJ1-3, reads KAGVTQTPRYLIKTRGQQVTLSCSPISGHRSVSWYQQTPGQGLQFLFEYFSETQRNKGNFPGRFSGRQFSNSRSEMNVSTLELGDSALYLCASSPFSGNTIYFGEGSWLTVV.

V gene TRBV7-8 combines with J gene TRBJ2-7; 13 positions match TRBD2. Losses at the gene ends were 5 bases for V and 3 bases for J; bases not matched to a gene: 1. The CDR3 totals 14 residues. Germline V gene sequence: CDR1 SGHVS, CDR2 FQNEAQ. In DNA form, the CDR3 reads TGTGCCAGCAGCCGGACTAGCGGGAGCTACGAGCAGTACTTC. Its protein product is CASSRTSGSYEQYF.

The chain carries TRBV7-9 and TRBJ1-6, with 10 bases matching TRBD1. V lost 5 bases and J lost 4; bases outside the gene matches: 2. Germline V CDR1 and CDR2: SEHNR, FQNEAQ (reference sequence). The CDR3 is 15 residues long. The DNA of the CDR3 is TGTGCCAGCAGCCGGGGACAGGGGTATAATTCACCCCTCCACTTT. The encoded protein is CASSRGQGYNSPLHF.

J is TRBJ2-1 and V is TRBV2, with TRBD2 matching over 10 bases. The CDR3 has 14 amino acids. Germline CDR1 and CDR2: SNHLY and FYNNEI. V lost 4 bases to trimming and J lost 10 bases; unmatched junction nucleotides: 7. DNA for the CDR3: TGTGCCAGCAGTGTTGAGCGGGGGGGCCACGAGCAGTTCTTC. The encoded protein is CASSVERGGHEQFF.

This chain connects TRBV5-1 to TRBJ2-3, with D possibly matching TRBD2 (7 bases). With 3 bases removed from V and 4 bases from J, the gap between germline ends came to 12 bases. This CDR3 comprises 14 residues. Germline CDR1 reads SGHRS; CDR2 reads YFSETQ. The CDR3 region has the DNA TGCGCCAGCAGCTCCCGGGGGGCTCCAGATACGCAGTATTTT. This sequence encodes CASSSRGAPDTQYF.

The gene calls are TRBV7-2 and TRBJ2-3, with 9 bases aligning to TRBD1. This CDR3 comprises 15 residues. V lost 1 base, J lost 5 bases, and 4 bases stayed unmatched. Germline CDR1 and CDR2: SGHTA and FQGNSA. Here the CDR3 DNA reads TGTGCCAGCAGCTTAGACAGGGGGCATGGAGATACGCAGTATTTT. Amino acid sequence: CASSLDRGHGDTQYF.

This rearrangement joins TRBV6-1 to TRBJ2-5, with no clear D. Germline V gene lookup returns CDR1 MNHNS and CDR2 SASEGT. V was pared by 2 bases and J by 5 bases, with 9 bases between. CDR3 length: 13 residues. The CDR3 DNA reads as TGTGCCAGCAGTGAACAGGTTATGGAGACCCAGTACTTC. Protein sequence: CASSEQVMETQYF.

The chain recombines TRBV18 with TRBJ1-1; D not resolved. The CDR3 is 12 amino acids. Trimming stripped 2 bases from V and 6 bases from J, with 7 bases between. Germline V gene data show CDR1 as KGHSH and CDR2 as LQKENI. As DNA, the CDR3 is TGTGCCAGCTCACCATTCGGGGCTGAAGCTTTCTTT. Its translation: CASSPFGAEAFF.

V is TRBV27 and J is TRBJ1-4, with 7 bases matching TRBD1. Germline CDR1 reads MNHEY; CDR2 reads SMNVEV (reference sequence). The length of the CDR3 is 16 residues. The trim removed 3 bases at V and 2 bases at J, leaving 6 bases unmatched. The CDR3, as DNA: TGTGCCAGCAGTTTCGGTCGACAGGGCACTAATGAAAAACTGTTTTTT. Translating it yields CASSFGRQGTNEKLFF.

The CDR3 DNA reads TGTGCCAGCAGCTTCGCGGACAGGGATGAAGCTTTCTTT. Translated: CASSFADRDEAFF. This sequence joins TRBV11-2 and TRBJ1-1, with 8 bases fitting TRBD1. In germline, CDR1 is SGHAT, CDR2 FQNNGV. The V gene end was trimmed by 3 bases and the J gene end by 7 bases; junction bases not matched to a gene: 4. This CDR3 has 13 residues.

The chain carries TRBV28 and TRBJ1-5, with 12 bases fitting TRBD1. With V trimmed by 7 bases and J by 12 bases, 10 bases remained unmatched. Germline V gene data show CDR1 as MDHEN and CDR2 as SYDVKM. This CDR3 spans 14 amino acids. The CDR3 bases are TGTGCCAGCAAAACGGGACAGGGGGCCTTCGGCCAGCATTTT. Translated: CASKTGQGAFGQHF.

J is TRBJ2-7 and V is TRBV7-6; tentative D call: TRBD2 (5 bases). The CDR3 extends over 15 amino acids. V lost 6 bases and J 7 bases, leaving 22 bases between the germline ends. Germline-derived CDR1 and CDR2 are SGHVS and FNYEAQ. Here the CDR3 reads CASSSQHDQSGEQYF. CDR3 bases: TGTGCCAGCAGTTCCCAGCATGACCAGTCGGGGGAGCAGTACTTC.

The V call is TRBV27, the J call TRBJ1-1, with TRBD1 matching 8 bases. Trimming cost V 5 bases and J 8 bases; bases outside gene matches: 1. Germline V lookup: CDR1 MNHEY, CDR2 SMNVEV (reference sequence). The CDR3 covers 11 residues. In nucleotides, the CDR3 is TGTGCCAGCAGTCAGGGGGCCGAAGCTTTCTTT. It yields the protein CASSQGAEAFF.

The chain links TRBV4-1 to TRBJ2-5, with TRBD2 matching 10 bases. Germline values: CDR1 MGHRA, CDR2 YSYEKL. The CDR3 has 15 residues. Trimming cost V 1 base and J 3 bases; bases outside gene matches: 2. The DNA of the CDR3 is TGCGCCAGCAGCCAAGCCGGGACTAGCGAAGAGACCCAGTACTTC. Its translation: CASSQAGTSEETQYF.

This clone was observed a few times. The chain combines TRBV11-2 with TRBJ2-4, with TRBD2 as a possible D gene (5 bases). CDR3 length equals 14 residues. CDR1 and CDR2 (germline): SGHAT, FQNNGV. V dropped 5 bases and J dropped 6 bases, with 14 bases sitting between them. The CDR3 spells CASSEGLFGNIQYF. CDR3 sequence (DNA): TGTGCCAGCAGCGAGGGTCTCTTTGGAAACATTCAGTACTTC.

This clone was picked up a small number of times. The rearrangement links TRBV19 to TRBJ1-3, with a possible D match to TRBD1 (6 bases). V was trimmed by 1 base and J by 6 bases, leaving 16 bases between them. The CDR3 has 16 amino acids. Germline lookup yields CDR1 LNHDA and CDR2 SQIVND (reference sequence). The CDR3 DNA reads as TGTGCCAGTAGTATAGGGGGACATGGAGCGGTAAACACCATATATTTT. This sequence encodes CASSIGGHGAVNTIYF.

This sequence joins TRBV19 and TRBJ2-2; 12 nucleotides match TRBD1. Germline V gives CDR1 LNHDA, CDR2 SQIVND (reference sequence). The CDR3 has 19 residues. The V gene end was trimmed by 4 bases and the J gene end by 6 bases; junction bases not matched to a gene: 15. The CDR3 DNA reads TGTGCCAGTAGTACCATCGGGACAGGGGGCGCCCAACTGGCCGGGGAGCTGTTTTTT. This gives the protein CASSTIGTGGAQLAGELFF.